This T cell receptor (beta chain) was obtained from a study of blood T cell repertoires in COVID-19. The CDR3 has 14 residues. V gave up 3 bases and J gave up 6 bases, with 15 bases separating them. Germline CDR1 and CDR2: SNHLY and FYNNEI. Profiled with immunoSEQ multiplex PCR; TCRdb holds only in-frame clones, not every one. The table records approximately 150,000 clones, about nine tenths of them present only once. The V gene is TRBV2, the J gene TRBJ2-7, with D possibly being TRBD1 (6 bases). The clonotype comes from a woman aged 60-75 years who had recovered from COVID-19. The sample was peripheral blood. CDR3 bases: TGTGCCAGCAGTGACCGGACAGCTGGTTCCGAGCAGTACTTC. Translation: CASSDRTAGSEQYF.